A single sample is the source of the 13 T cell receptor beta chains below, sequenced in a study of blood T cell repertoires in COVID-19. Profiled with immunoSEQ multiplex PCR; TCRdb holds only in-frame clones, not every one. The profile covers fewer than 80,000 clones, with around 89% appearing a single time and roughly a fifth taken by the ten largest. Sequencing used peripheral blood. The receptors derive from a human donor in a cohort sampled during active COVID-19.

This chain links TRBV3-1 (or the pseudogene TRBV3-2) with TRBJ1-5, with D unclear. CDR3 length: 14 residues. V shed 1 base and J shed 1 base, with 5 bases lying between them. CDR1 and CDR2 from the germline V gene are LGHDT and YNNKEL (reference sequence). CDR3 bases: TGTGCCAGCAGCCAAGGAGGAAGCAATCAGCCCCAGCATTTT. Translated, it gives CASSQGGSNQPQHF.

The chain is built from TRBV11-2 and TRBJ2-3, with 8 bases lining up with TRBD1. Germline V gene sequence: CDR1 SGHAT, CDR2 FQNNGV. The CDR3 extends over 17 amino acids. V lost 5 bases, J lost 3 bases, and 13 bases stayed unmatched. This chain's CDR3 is CASSLNRGIMRTDTQYF. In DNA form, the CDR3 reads TGTGCCAGCAGCCTCAACAGGGGGATAATGAGGACAGATACGCAGTATTTT.

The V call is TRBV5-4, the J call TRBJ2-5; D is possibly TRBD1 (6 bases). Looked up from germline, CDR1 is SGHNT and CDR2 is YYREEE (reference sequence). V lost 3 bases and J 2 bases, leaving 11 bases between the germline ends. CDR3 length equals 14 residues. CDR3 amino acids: CASSSGTTQETQYF. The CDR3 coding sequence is TGTGCCAGCAGCTCCGGGACAACTCAAGAGACCCAGTACTTC. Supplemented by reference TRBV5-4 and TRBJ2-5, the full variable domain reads ETGVTQSPTHLIKTRGQQVTLRCSSQSGHNTVSWYQQALGQGPQFIFQYYREEENGRGNFPPRFSGLQFPNYSSELNVNALELDDSALYLCASSSGTTQETQYFGPGTRLLVL.

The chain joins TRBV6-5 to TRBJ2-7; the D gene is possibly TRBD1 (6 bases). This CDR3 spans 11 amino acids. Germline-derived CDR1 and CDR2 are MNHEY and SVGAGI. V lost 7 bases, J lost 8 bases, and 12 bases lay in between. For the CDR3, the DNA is TGTGCCAGCACCAGGGGTGGGAAGCAGTACTTC. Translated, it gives CASTRGGKQYF.

The CDR3 DNA follows: TGTGCCAGCAGCTTAGAGTCGGGTTACAATGAGCAGTTCTTC. Translation gives CASSLESGYNEQFF. This chain connects TRBV7-6 to TRBJ2-1; D is unresolved. CDR3 size: 14 residues. Germline lookup yields CDR1 SGHVS and CDR2 FNYEAQ. V was clipped by 1 base and J by 4 bases, with 8 bases between them.

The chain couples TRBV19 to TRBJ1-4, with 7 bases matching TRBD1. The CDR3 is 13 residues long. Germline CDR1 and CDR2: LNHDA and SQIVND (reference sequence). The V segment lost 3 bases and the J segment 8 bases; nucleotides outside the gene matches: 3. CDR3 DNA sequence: TGTGCCAGTAGTATCAAGGGGGCAGAAAAACTGTTTTTT. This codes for CASSIKGAEKLFF.

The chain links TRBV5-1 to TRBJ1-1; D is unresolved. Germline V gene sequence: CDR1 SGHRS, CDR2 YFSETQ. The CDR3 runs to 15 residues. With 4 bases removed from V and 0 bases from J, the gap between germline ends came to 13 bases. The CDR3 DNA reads TGCGCCAGCAGCCTAGGTCCGGAATTGAACACTGAAGCTTTCTTT. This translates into CASSLGPELNTEAFF.

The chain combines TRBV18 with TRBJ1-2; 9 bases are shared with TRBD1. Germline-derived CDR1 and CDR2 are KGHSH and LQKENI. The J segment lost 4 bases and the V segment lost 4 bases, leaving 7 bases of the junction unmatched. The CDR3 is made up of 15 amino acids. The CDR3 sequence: CASSHPGQGVYGYTF. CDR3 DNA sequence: TGTGCCAGCTCACACCCGGGACAGGGCGTCTATGGCTACACCTTC.

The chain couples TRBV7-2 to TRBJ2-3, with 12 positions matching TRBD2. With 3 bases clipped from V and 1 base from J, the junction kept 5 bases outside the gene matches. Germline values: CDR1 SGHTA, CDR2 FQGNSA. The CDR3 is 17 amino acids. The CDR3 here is CASSFSTSGGRTDTQYF. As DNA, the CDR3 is TGTGCCAGCAGCTTTTCGACTAGCGGGGGACGCACAGATACGCAGTATTTT.

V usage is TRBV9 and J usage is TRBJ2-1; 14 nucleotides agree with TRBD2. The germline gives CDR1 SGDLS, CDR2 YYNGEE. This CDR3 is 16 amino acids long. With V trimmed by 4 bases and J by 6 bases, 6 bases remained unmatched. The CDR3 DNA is TGTGCCAGCAGCCCGCGGACTAGCGGGAGGTTCAATGAGCAGTTCTTC. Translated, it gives CASSPRTSGRFNEQFF.

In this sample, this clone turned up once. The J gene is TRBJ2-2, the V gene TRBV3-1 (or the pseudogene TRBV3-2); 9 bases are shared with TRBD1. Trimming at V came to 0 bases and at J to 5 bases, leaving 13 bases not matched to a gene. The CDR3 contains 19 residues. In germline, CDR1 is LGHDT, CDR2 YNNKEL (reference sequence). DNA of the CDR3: TGTGCCAGCAGCCAAGATAGAGAGGGAGAACAGGGGGCAACCGGGGAGCTGTTTTTT. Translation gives CASSQDREGEQGATGELFF.

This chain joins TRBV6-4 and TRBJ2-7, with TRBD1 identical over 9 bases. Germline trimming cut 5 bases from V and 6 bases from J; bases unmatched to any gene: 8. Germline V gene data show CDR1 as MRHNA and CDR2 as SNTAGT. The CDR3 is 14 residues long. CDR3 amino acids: CASSPGTGSGEQYF. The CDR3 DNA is TGTGCCAGCAGTCCCGGGACAGGGAGCGGCGAGCAGTACTTC.

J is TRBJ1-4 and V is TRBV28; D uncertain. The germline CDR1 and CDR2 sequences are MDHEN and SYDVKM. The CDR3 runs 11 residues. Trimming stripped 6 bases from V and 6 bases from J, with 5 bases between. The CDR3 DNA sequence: TGTGCCAGCAGGTCAGATGAAAAACTGTTTTTT. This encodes CASRSDEKLFF. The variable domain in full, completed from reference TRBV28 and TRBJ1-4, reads DVKVTQSSRYLVKRTGEKVFLECVQDMDHENMFWYRQDPGLGLRLIYFSYDVKMKEKGDIPEGYSVSREKKERFSLILESASTNQTSMYLCASRSDEKLFFGSGTQLSVL.